This TCR beta chain was sequenced in a study of memory CD4+ T cells and cytomegalovirus serostatus. About the study: Of the healthy Belgian adults, roughly ten were CMV seropositive and 20 to 30 seronegative. The study, taken as a whole, reports: Suggested: most of the CMV-linked TCR signature lies in CD4+ memory cells.

In the study's own analysis: Out-of-frame sequences were removed, leaving 2,204,828 distinct TCRbeta sequences. Only in-frame clones appear in the TCRdb table, and some are missing; sequencing was by immunoSEQ multiplex PCR. V, J and clone size are taken as reported in that table, and D and trimming were inferred from the DNA itself. Of around 50,000 clones listed, roughly 78% were seen once; the top ten hold about 0.7%. Per germline, CDR1 MGHRA and CDR2 YSYEKL. This CDR3 has 16 residues. V shed 4 bases, J shed 6 bases, and the junction held 12 bases outside the gene matches. About this clone: Antigen: not known.

The sort gate was single viable CD3+CD4+CD8-CD45RO+ cells for memory CD4+ T cells. Positive selection with CD4 microbeads enriched total CD4+ T cells. The specimen sequenced was memory CD4+ T cells from blood. The clonotype was recovered from an adult in good health and CMV-seronegative. V is TRBV4-1 and J is TRBJ2-3; 8 bases are a match to TRBD2. CDR3 bases: TGCGCCAGCAGCCGCCCACCGGGACTAGTCGGTGATACGCAGTATTTT. Translating it yields CASSRPPGLVGDTQYF.